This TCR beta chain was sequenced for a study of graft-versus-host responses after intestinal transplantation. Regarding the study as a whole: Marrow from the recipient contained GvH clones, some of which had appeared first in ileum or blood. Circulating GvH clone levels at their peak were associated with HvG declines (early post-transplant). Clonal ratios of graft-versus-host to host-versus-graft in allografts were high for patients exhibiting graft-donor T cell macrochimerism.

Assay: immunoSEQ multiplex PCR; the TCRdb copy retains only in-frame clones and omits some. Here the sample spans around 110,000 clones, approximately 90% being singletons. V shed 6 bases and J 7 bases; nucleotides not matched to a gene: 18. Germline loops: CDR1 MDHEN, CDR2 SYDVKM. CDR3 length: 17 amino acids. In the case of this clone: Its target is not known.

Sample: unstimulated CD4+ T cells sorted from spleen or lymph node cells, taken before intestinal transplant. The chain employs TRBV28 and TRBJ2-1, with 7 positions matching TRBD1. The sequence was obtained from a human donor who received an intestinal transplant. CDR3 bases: TGTGCCAGCAGCCTCATGCCCCAGGGGGTAGGAATAAATGAGCAGTTCTTC. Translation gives CASSLMPQGVGINEQFF.